Following are 31 T cell receptor beta chains from one sample sequenced in a study of long-term antiretroviral therapy in people with HIV. They ran version v3.0 of the immunoSEQ assay at survey level. The protocol was immunoSEQ multiplex PCR, while the TCRdb copy is restricted to in-frame clones and leaves out a portion. The sample contains 20,000 to 25,000 clones, about 92% of which appear only once. The specimen was unsorted PBMCs, collected 4.4 years after starting antiretroviral therapy. The receptors here all came from a woman in her 50s with HIV.

The chain recombines TRBV7-2 with TRBJ2-3, with unresolved D. Germline CDR1 is SGHTA and CDR2 is FQGNSA. V was shortened by 5 bases and J by 7 bases, with 10 bases between the two germline ends. This CDR3 has 12 amino acids. The DNA of the CDR3 is TGTGCCAGCAGCGTAGACCTTTATACGCAGTATTTT. This sequence encodes CASSVDLYTQYF.

The chain carries TRBV2 and TRBJ2-7; possible D gene TRBD2, 6 bases. The V gene lost 6 bases and the J gene lost 3 bases, with 15 bases spanning the gap. Germline V lookup: CDR1 SNHLY, CDR2 FYNNEI. This CDR3 comprises 14 residues. CDR3: CASRLMGEVYEQYF. CDR3 sequence (DNA): TGTGCCAGCAGGTTGATGGGGGAGGTCTACGAGCAGTACTTC.

This clone was seen just once. The V call is TRBV7-2, the J call TRBJ2-1; D tentatively reads TRBD1 or TRBD2 (7 bases each). The CDR3 has 16 residues. V was pared by 5 bases and J by 7 bases, with 21 bases between. Germline loops: CDR1 SGHTA, CDR2 FQGNSA. The CDR3 protein is CASSPHQGGIVNEQFF. CDR3 sequence (DNA): TGTGCCAGCAGCCCCCACCAGGGGGGGATCGTGAATGAGCAGTTCTTC.

The chain combines TRBV5-1 with TRBJ2-5; unclear D gene. Looked up from germline, CDR1 is SGHRS and CDR2 is YFSETQ. Trimming pared 1 base from V and 5 bases from J, leaving 3 bases between. This CDR3 comprises 11 residues. The CDR3 coding sequence is TGCGCCAGCAGCTTGACGGAGACCCAGTACTTC. It translates to CASSLTETQYF.

The chain combines TRBV19 with TRBJ1-6; D is ambiguous. Trimming took 5 bases from V and 7 from J, leaving 9 bases between them. The CDR3 totals 13 residues. CDR1 LNHDA and CDR2 SQIVND come from the germline V gene (reference sequence). DNA of the CDR3: TGTGCCAGTAGTCCCCTTGCGAATTCACCCCTCCACTTT. Protein sequence: CASSPLANSPLHF.

The J gene is TRBJ1-2, the V gene TRBV5-1; TRBD1 agrees at 8 bases. The CDR3 sequence is 15 residues long. Per germline, CDR1 SGHRS and CDR2 YFSETQ. The V segment lost 0 bases and the J segment 8 bases; nucleotides outside the gene matches: 9. The CDR3 nucleotides are TGCGCCAGCAGCTTGGGTGGACAGGGAGGGGACGGCTACACCTTC. Translated, it gives CASSLGGQGGDGYTF.

The chain employs TRBV29-1 and TRBJ2-3, with D hard to call. Germline CDR1 reads SQVTM; CDR2 reads ANQGSEA. Trimming stripped 5 bases from V and 6 bases from J, with 15 bases between. This CDR3 contains 13 residues. CDR3 residues: CSVFRIAWDTQYF. In nucleotides, the CDR3 is TGCAGCGTTTTTAGGATCGCCTGGGATACGCAGTATTTT.

The rearrangement uses TRBV9 and TRBJ1-4; D may be TRBD1 (5 bases). Trimming took off 3 bases at V and 4 bases at J, with 10 bases between the two ends. The V gene's germline CDR1 is SGDLS and CDR2 YYNGEE. This CDR3 comprises 14 residues. CDR3: CASSAGPNNEKLFF. CDR3 bases: TGTGCCAGCAGCGCGGGACCTAATAATGAAAAACTGTTTTTT. Supplemented by reference TRBV9 and TRBJ1-4, the full variable domain reads DSGVTQTPKHLITATGQRVTLRCSPRSGDLSVYWYQQSLDQGLQFLIQYYNGEERAKGNILERFSAQQFPDLHSELNLSSLELGDSALYFCASSAGPNNEKLFFGSGTQLSVL.

The chain links TRBV19 to TRBJ2-2; maybe TRBD1 (8 bases). Germline V gene lookup returns CDR1 LNHDA and CDR2 SQIVND (reference sequence). Trimming took off 6 bases at V and 6 bases at J, with 14 bases between the two ends. CDR3 length equals 14 residues. The CDR3, as DNA: TGTGCCAGTAGCCTACAGGGGGGGTCCGGGGAGCTGTTTTTT. Its translation is CASSLQGGSGELFF.

By proportion, this clone is medium-sized (0.01 to 0.1%). The rearrangement joins TRBV10-1 to TRBJ1-2; D is perhaps TRBD1 (5 bases). The V gene's germline CDR1 is WNHNN and CDR2 SYGVQD (reference sequence). V dropped 3 bases and J dropped 6 bases, with 8 bases sitting between them. CDR3 size: 12 residues. The CDR3 loop reads CASSDGANGYTF. DNA for the CDR3: TGCGCCAGCAGTGACGGGGCAAATGGCTACACCTTC.

V is TRBV5-6 and J is TRBJ2-5; 10 bases fit TRBD1. CDR3 size: 16 residues. The junction had 7 bases not matched to a gene; V was cut back by 4 bases and J by 1 base. CDR1 is SGHDT, CDR2 YYEEEE, per germline. The DNA for the CDR3 is TGTGCCAGCAGCCGGAGGGGACAGGGGATCCAAGAGACCCAGTACTTC. Translation: CASSRRGQGIQETQYF.

CDR3 sequence reads: CASSDPPMNTEAFF. CDR3 sequence (DNA): TGTGCCAGCAGTGATCCCCCTATGAACACTGAAGCTTTCTTT. The rearrangement uses TRBV2 and TRBJ1-1; D is ambiguous. V was shortened by 3 bases and J by 0 bases, with 8 bases between the two germline ends. The CDR3 contains 14 residues. Germline V lookup: CDR1 SNHLY, CDR2 FYNNEI.

This rearrangement joins TRBV2 to TRBJ1-5, with 8 bases fitting TRBD1. The germline CDR1 and CDR2 sequences are SNHLY and FYNNEI. This CDR3 is built from 15 residues. The V and J ends lost 4 bases and 4 bases, in that order; junction bases with no gene match: 6. The CDR3 reads CASSATGTGNQPQHF. The CDR3 nucleotides read TGTGCCAGCAGTGCTACCGGGACAGGTAATCAGCCCCAGCATTTT.

The V gene is TRBV11-2, the J gene TRBJ2-1; 8 positions match TRBD1. The CDR3 has 17 residues. Germline V gene sequence: CDR1 SGHAT, CDR2 FQNNGV. Losses at the gene ends were 0 bases for V and 3 bases for J; bases not matched to a gene: 7. The CDR3 DNA follows: TGTGCCAGCAGCTTAGAGGGAACAGGGGGAGGCTACAATGAGCAGTTCTTC. This translates into CASSLEGTGGGYNEQFF. Variable domain in full (rest from reference TRBV11-2 and TRBJ2-1): EAGVAQSPRYKIIEKRQSVAFWCNPISGHATLYWYQQILGQGPKLLIQFQNNGVVDDSQLPKDRFSAERLKGVDSTLKIQPAKLEDSAVYLCASSLEGTGGGYNEQFFGPGTRLTVL.

The sample holds one count of this clone. This chain connects TRBV10-3 to TRBJ2-6; D remains ambiguous. Looked up from germline, CDR1 is ENHRY and CDR2 is SYGVKD. This CDR3 is 19 amino acids long. V was clipped by 3 bases and J by 4 bases, with 22 bases between them. The CDR3 region is CAISDRRADRPGGANVLTF. CDR3 DNA: TGTGCCATCAGTGATAGAAGGGCGGATAGGCCAGGCGGGGCCAACGTCCTGACTTTC.

The V and J genes are TRBV10-3 and TRBJ1-1, with 7 nucleotides matching TRBD1. The V segment lost 9 bases and the J segment 0 bases; nucleotides outside the gene matches: 4. Germline V gene data show CDR1 as ENHRY and CDR2 as SYGVKD. The CDR3 loop spans 13 amino acids. This chain's CDR3 is CAIGGTVNTEAFF. The CDR3 nucleotides read TGTGCCATTGGTGGGACAGTGAACACTGAAGCTTTCTTT.

The rearrangement links TRBV6-1 to TRBJ1-2, with D tentatively TRBD1 (5 bases). V was pared by 0 bases and J by 4 bases, with 12 bases between. The CDR3 is 15 residues long. Per germline, CDR1 MNHNS and CDR2 SASEGT. The CDR3, as DNA: TGTGCCAGCAGTGAAGCGAGAAGGGGTGGCTATGGCTACACCTTC. Its protein is CASSEARRGGYGYTF.

This sequence joins TRBV19 and TRBJ1-6, with D unresolved. The germline V gene has CDR1 LNHDA and CDR2 SQIVND (reference sequence). V lost 4 bases and J 8 bases, leaving 12 bases between the germline ends. The CDR3 totals 14 residues. The CDR3 is CASSTKYSDSPLHF. In nucleotides, the CDR3 is TGTGCCAGTAGTACGAAATATTCGGATTCACCCCTCCACTTT.

The V and J genes are TRBV27 and TRBJ2-1, with D perhaps TRBD2 (7 bases). The CDR3 loop spans 14 amino acids. CDR1 is MNHEY and CDR2 is SMNVEV in the germline V gene (reference sequence). V shed 10 bases and J shed 4 bases, with 17 bases lying between them. In DNA form, the CDR3 reads TGTGCCACACAAGGGGCGGGGGCATACAATGAGCAGTTCTTC. Amino acids: CATQGAGAYNEQFF.

The chain joins TRBV10-3 to TRBJ2-3; 10 bases fit TRBD2. The CDR3 sequence is 17 residues long. Germline CDR1 ENHRY, CDR2 SYGVKD. Losses at the gene ends were 4 bases for V and 5 bases for J; bases not matched to a gene: 12. CDR3 sequence reads: CAISVGKSGGAGDTQYF. In nucleotides, the CDR3 is TGTGCCATCAGTGTGGGGAAAAGCGGGGGGGCCGGAGATACGCAGTATTTT.

The rearrangement links TRBV6-1 to TRBJ1-5; perhaps TRBD1 as D (6 bases). V lost 4 bases and J 0 bases, leaving 13 bases between the germline ends. CDR3 size: 16 residues. Germline CDR1 MNHNS, CDR2 SASEGT. The chain's CDR3 is CASSGRTVNSNQPQHF. CDR3 DNA: TGTGCCAGCAGTGGACGGACAGTTAATAGCAATCAGCCCCAGCATTTT.

Comment on this clone: The germline gene is not matched at one end of the junction; a read error may be the cause. The chain has TRBV27 and TRBJ1-5, with D hard to call. The CDR3 length is 16 residues. The germline V gene has CDR1 MNHEY and CDR2 SMNVEV (reference sequence). The CDR3 bases are TGTGCCAGCGGAACCGAGGCTCCGTATAGCAATCAGCTCCAGCATTTT. This codes for CASGTEAPYSNQLQHF.

CDR3 region: CASSSRQINQPQHF. The CDR3 bases are TGTGCCAGCAGCTCAAGACAAATTAATCAGCCCCAGCATTTT. This chain uses TRBV7-2 with TRBJ1-5, with unresolved D. The V end was cut by 4 bases, the J end by 4 bases, with 11 bases between. The germline gives CDR1 SGHTA, CDR2 FQGNSA. This CDR3 comprises 14 residues.

The V gene is TRBV5-1, the J gene TRBJ1-1; D might be TRBD1 (5 bases). Germline lookup yields CDR1 SGHRS and CDR2 YFSETQ. The CDR3 length is 17 residues. The V end was cut by 4 bases, the J end by 1 base, with 20 bases between. This CDR3 reads CASSSGGNGRPNTEAFF. The CDR3 DNA sequence: TGCGCCAGCAGCAGCGGGGGGAATGGGCGTCCGAACACTGAAGCTTTCTTT.

The V call is TRBV6-5, the J call TRBJ2-5; no clear D gene. The CDR3 consists of 14 residues. The germline gives CDR1 MNHEY, CDR2 SVGAGI. Trimming shortened V by 0 bases and J by 6 bases, and 11 bases separated the two germline ends. For the CDR3, the DNA is TGTGCCAGCAGTTACTCCGGACCCCCGCAGACCCAGTACTTC. It specifies CASSYSGPPQTQYF.

The genes are TRBV5-4 and TRBJ2-2; TRBD2 agrees at 11 bases. V gave up 4 bases and J gave up 5 bases; unmatched junction bases: 10. This CDR3 region has 17 residues. Germline V gives CDR1 SGHNT, CDR2 YYREEE (reference sequence). The CDR3 nucleotides read TGTGCCAGCAGCACACGAGTAGCGGGGGGGCGGACCGGGGAGCTGTTTTTT. Its protein product is CASSTRVAGGRTGELFF.

The chain has TRBV10-3 and TRBJ2-1; the match to TRBD2 covers 8 bases. The CDR3 is 13 amino acids. V lost 11 bases, J lost 2 bases, and 5 bases stayed unmatched. Germline loops: CDR1 ENHRY, CDR2 SYGVKD. The DNA of the CDR3 is TGTGCCGCCGGGGGGGCGACCTACAATGAGCAGTTCTTC. Amino acid sequence: CAAGGATYNEQFF.

The chain links TRBV2 to TRBJ1-4, with a weak D call TRBD1 (5 bases). Trimming left V 5 bases short and J 6 bases short, with 10 bases between. Germline V gives CDR1 SNHLY, CDR2 FYNNEI. The length of the CDR3 is 13 residues. CDR3 DNA: TGTGCCAGCAGTCCAGGGAGGTATGAAAAACTGTTTTTT. It specifies CASSPGRYEKLFF.

This clone was observed once. The J gene is TRBJ2-7, the V gene TRBV29-1; tentatively, D is TRBD1 (5 bases). Per the germline V gene, CDR1 is SQVTM and CDR2 is ANQGSEA. CDR3 length: 13 residues. The germline V and J ends were trimmed by 7 bases and 3 bases, with 16 bases remaining between them. CDR3 loop: CSASGRANYEQYF. CDR3 nucleotide sequence: TGCAGCGCTTCGGGCAGGGCCAACTACGAGCAGTACTTC.

V usage is TRBV6-1 and J usage is TRBJ1-2, with a possible D match to TRBD1 (5 bases). The germline CDR1 and CDR2 sequences are MNHNS and SASEGT. Trimming took 7 bases from V and 2 from J, leaving 11 bases between them. The CDR3 sequence is 13 residues long. The CDR3 loop is CASIRQPNYGYTF. For the CDR3, the DNA is TGTGCCAGCATCAGACAGCCGAACTATGGCTACACCTTC.

The chain couples TRBV7-9 to TRBJ2-3, with D possibly called TRBD1 or TRBD2 (5 bases each). V was trimmed by 3 bases and J by 2 bases, leaving 15 bases between them. The CDR3 is 16 amino acids. Germline values: CDR1 SEHNR, CDR2 FQNEAQ (reference sequence). CDR3 sequence (DNA): TGTGCCAGCAGCTTTCCCCAGGGAGTCAACACAGATACGCAGTATTTT. Residues: CASSFPQGVNTDTQYF.